This T cell receptor beta chain is from a study of CXCR3-negative and CXCR3-positive naive CD8 T cells. Looking at the study overall: Libraries each contributed about 1.5 +/- 0.3 million TRB reads, for about 150 million in total. Study conclusions and caveats: Much lower diversity was found in memory CD8+ cells, while both naive subsets had comparably high diversity. Greater hydrophobicity was found in TRB CDR3s of CXCR3-positive naive cells than of CXCR3-negative naive cells. TRB CDR3 properties were used to infer TCR strength, and surface CD5 was comparable between naive subsets.

A word on this clonotype: The antigen remains unidentified.

The CDR3 loop spans 15 amino acids. CDR1 SEHNR and CDR2 FQNEAQ come from the germline V gene (reference sequence). UMI-labeled 5' RACE yielded the TRB cDNA libraries. No DNA is given; TCRdb re-called the 5' RACE reads and lists each CDR3 protein once. This listing includes fewer than 80,000 distinct CDR3 sequences. Sample: naive CXCR3- CD8+ T cells from blood. Subset denoted: CD45RO-CCR7+CD27+CD95- naive CD8+ T cells lacking CXCR3 (TNR3-). This receptor was obtained from a human donor in good health. Some clones in this sample may be carry-over from other donors' samples. This chain connects TRBV7-9 to TRBJ2-7; TCRdb's D call of TRBD1 is untestable without DNA. This chain's CDR3 is CASIRTGTGDHEQYF.